The next 30 T cell receptor beta chains were all read from a single sample in a study of regulatory T cells in long-lasting Graves disease. Both iRepertoire HTBI primers and Arm-PCR of CDR3 regions were used to build the TCR beta libraries. TCRdb re-derived calls from the multiplex PCR reads in MiXCR, one entry per CDR3 protein. The sample holds just over 600,000 distinct CDR3 sequences, about 15% seen once. Time point meaning: newly diagnosed GD, antithyroid drugs for less than 3 months. Preparation of the TCR library used RNA extracted from PBMCs. These data also featured in a second study, about T cells in Graves' hyperthyroidism and ophthalmopathy.

Sample: peripheral blood mononuclear cells (PBMCs), taken at new diagnosis, from a patient treated with antithyroid drugs. The receptors were gathered from a woman in her 30s with Graves disease.

The table lists this clonotype with a few counts. The CDR3 loop reads CASSFSGLSGNTIYF. CDR3 in DNA: TGTGCCAGCAGTTTCTCAGGCCTCTCTGGAAACACCATATATTTT. The rearrangement joins TRBV27 to TRBJ1-3; D is undetermined. Trimming shortened V by 3 bases and J by 0 bases, and 9 bases separated the two germline ends. The germline V gene encodes CDR1 MNHEY and CDR2 SMNVEV (reference sequence). This CDR3 contains 15 residues.

This clonotype was detected ten times or more. The chain couples TRBV7-8 to TRBJ2-4; the match to TRBD2 covers 14 bases. The V and J ends lost 5 bases and 3 bases, in that order; junction bases with no gene match: 12. Germline CDR1 reads SGHVS; CDR2 reads FQNEAQ. CDR3 length equals 19 residues. The CDR3 DNA reads TGTGCCAGCAGCCGCTTGGGACTAGCGGGAGTGGTGGGCAAAAACATTCAGTACTTC. As protein: CASSRLGLAGVVGKNIQYF.

This rearrangement joins TRBV4-1 to TRBJ2-7; 9 bases fit TRBD1. The V segment lost 3 bases and the J segment 3 bases; nucleotides outside the gene matches: 9. There are 16 residues in the CDR3. CDR1 and CDR2 (germline): MGHRA, YSYEKL. CDR3 residues: CASSHFARDRDYEQYF. The DNA of the CDR3 is TGCGCCAGCAGCCACTTCGCCCGGGACAGGGACTACGAGCAGTACTTC.

Note on this clonotype: At one of its ends the junction is not consistent with the germline gene, which may arise from a read error. The chain has TRBV5-1 and TRBJ1-1; tentative D call: TRBD1 (5 bases). Germline loops: CDR1 SGHRS, CDR2 YFSETQ. CDR3 length equals 16 residues. CDR3 DNA sequence: TGCACCAGCAGCTCGGCTAAACAGGACCTGAACACTGAAGCTTTCTTT. It yields the protein CTSSSAKQDLNTEAFF. The full variable domain, completed using reference TRBV5-1 and TRBJ1-1, is KAGVTQTPRYLIKTRGQQVTLSCSPISGHRSVSWYQQTPGQGLQFLFEYFSETQRNKGNFPGRFSGRQFSNSRSEMNVSTLELGDSALYLCTSSSAKQDLNTEAFFGQGTRLTVV.

The sample holds many counts of this clonotype. The chain employs TRBV19 and TRBJ1-5; D unclear. The V gene lost 6 bases and the J gene lost 5 bases, with 23 bases spanning the gap. The CDR3 is 17 amino acids. CDR1 is LNHDA, CDR2 SQIVND, per germline (reference sequence). The CDR3 here is CASRPPGGSHSDQPQHF. The CDR3 DNA is TGTGCCAGTAGACCCCCGGGAGGGTCCCACTCAGATCAGCCCCAGCATTTT.

The CDR3 region has the DNA TGTGCCAGCAGTTCCGCTAGGGATGAGCAGTTCTTC. It specifies CASSSARDEQFF. The genes are TRBV27 and TRBJ2-1, with no clear D. The CDR3 is made up of 12 amino acids. Trimming removed 4 bases from V and 8 bases from J, with 9 bases in between. Germline CDR1 is MNHEY and CDR2 is SMNVEV (reference sequence).

This clonotype was seen at least ten times. J is TRBJ1-5 and V is TRBV3-1, with a weak D call TRBD1 (6 bases). The CDR3 extends over 14 amino acids. Germline V lookup: CDR1 LGHDT, CDR2 YNNKEL (reference sequence). Trimming pared 3 bases from V and 3 bases from J, leaving 9 bases between. This CDR3 is CASSQTGNNQPQHF. The CDR3 region has the DNA TGTGCCAGCAGCCAGACAGGTAACAATCAGCCCCAGCATTTT.

This chain links TRBV30 with TRBJ2-1; perhaps D is TRBD1 or TRBD2 (6 bases each). V was shortened by 4 bases and J by 3 bases, with 16 bases between the two germline ends. Germline values: CDR1 GTSNPN, CDR2 SVGIG (reference sequence). The CDR3 has 15 amino acids. The CDR3 region has the DNA TGTGCCTGGAACACCCCGGGGGCGGGCTACAATGAGCAGTTCTTC. Translated, it gives CAWNTPGAGYNEQFF. The full variable domain, completed using reference TRBV30 and TRBJ2-1, is SQTIHQWPATLVQPVGSPLSLECTVEGTSNPNLYWYRQAAGRGLQLLFYSVGIGQISSEVPQNLSASRPQDRQFILSSKKLLLSDSGFYLCAWNTPGAGYNEQFFGPGTRLTVL.

In this sample, this clonotype turned up many times. This sequence joins TRBV20-1 and TRBJ2-5, with TRBD2 matching over 8 bases. J was trimmed by 5 bases and V by 3 bases; bases with no gene match: 17. CDR3 length: 17 amino acids. Germline lookup yields CDR1 DFQATT and CDR2 SNEGSKA (reference sequence). CDR3 sequence reads: CSARRLGTSSSFETQYF. The CDR3 DNA sequence: TGCAGTGCTAGGAGGCTCGGGACTAGTTCCTCGTTTGAGACCCAGTACTTC.

The V call is TRBV6-5, the J call TRBJ2-7, with D possibly TRBD2 on 6 matching bases. This CDR3 contains 18 residues. V shed 3 bases and J shed 6 bases, with 27 bases lying between them. The V gene's germline CDR1 is MNHEY and CDR2 SVGAGI. The CDR3 loop reads CASSYSGSGGLRRREQYF. CDR3 DNA: TGTGCCAGCAGTTATTCGGGGAGTGGGGGACTGCGCCGTCGCGAGCAGTACTTC.

This clonotype appeared a few times. The chain uses TRBV18 and TRBJ2-5; no clear D gene. The ends were cut back, 2 bases at V and 5 bases at J, with 6 bases in the middle. This CDR3 spans 12 amino acids. Germline CDR1 is KGHSH and CDR2 is LQKENI. This CDR3 reads CASSPSHETQYF. As DNA, the CDR3 is TGTGCCAGCTCACCAAGTCACGAGACCCAGTACTTC.

This clonotype was detected ten times or more. The V and J genes are TRBV15 and TRBJ1-2; D unresolved. The ends were cut back, 0 bases at V and 2 bases at J, with 10 bases in the middle. The CDR3 has 15 residues. CDR1 and CDR2 from the germline V gene are LNHNV and YYDKDF (reference sequence). The chain's CDR3 is CATSRDPQLNYGYTF. The CDR3 DNA reads as TGTGCCACCAGCAGAGACCCGCAGCTCAACTATGGCTACACCTTC.

This chain connects TRBV28 to TRBJ2-2; 8 bases map to TRBD1. The germline CDR1 and CDR2 sequences are MDHEN and SYDVKM. CDR3 length: 16 residues. The J segment lost 4 bases and the V segment lost 10 bases, leaving 14 bases of the junction unmatched. DNA of the CDR3: TGTGCCATCTACCAAACCGGGACAGGTACCACCGGGGAGCTGTTTTTT. Its protein is CAIYQTGTGTTGELFF.

This clonotype has at least ten counts. The junction shows a germline mismatch at one end, possibly a read error. V gene TRBV29-1 combines with J gene TRBJ1-1; TRBD1 is a possible D gene (5 bases). The CDR3 sequence is 14 residues long. Germline lookup yields CDR1 SQVTM and CDR2 ANQGSEA. CDR3 residues: CSVKEGRMNTEAFF. Written as DNA, the CDR3 is TGCAGCGTTAAAGAGGGACGGATGAACACTGAAGCTTTCTTT.

Comments on this clonotype: Because it lacks the conserved phenylalanine or tryptophan at the end, this CDR3 is likely a read error. The chain couples TRBV11-1 to TRBJ2-2, with TRBD2 as a possible D gene (5 bases). The V end lost 5 bases, the J end lost 4 bases, and 14 bases lay between the germline ends. CDR1 and CDR2 from the germline V gene are SGHAT and FQDESV (reference sequence). The length of the CDR3 is 15 residues. The CDR3 reads CASSPAGLRTGELFS. For the CDR3, the DNA is TGTGCCAGCAGCCCCGCAGGACTCCGCACCGGGGAGCTGTTTTCT.

This clonotype was counted ten times or more. The chain couples TRBV7-9 to TRBJ2-1, with D possibly TRBD2 on 6 matching bases. Looked up from germline, CDR1 is SEHNR and CDR2 is FQNEAQ (reference sequence). V lost 7 bases and J 6 bases, leaving 16 bases between the germline ends. There are 14 residues in the CDR3. The CDR3 region has the DNA TGTGCCAGCACCCAGCCGCAGGGAGGCAATGAGCAGTTCTTC. This codes for CASTQPQGGNEQFF.

This clonotype turned up a few times. This chain links TRBV27 with TRBJ2-5, with TRBD2 as a possible D gene (5 bases). In germline, CDR1 is MNHEY, CDR2 SMNVEV (reference sequence). There are 14 residues in the CDR3. V was trimmed by 6 bases and J by 4 bases, leaving 15 bases between them. The CDR3 DNA sequence: TGTGCCAGCAGGGACGGGGTATTAGCAGAGACCCAGTACTTC. Its protein is CASRDGVLAETQYF.

The sample holds many counts of this clonotype. The rearrangement links TRBV30 to TRBJ1-4; no definite D call. The CDR3 sequence is 14 residues long. Deletions cut 7 bases from V and 0 bases from J, with 12 bases between. Germline-derived CDR1 and CDR2 are GTSNPN and SVGIG (reference sequence). The CDR3 here is CALTKVATNEKLFF. The CDR3 region has the DNA TGTGCCTTGACTAAAGTAGCAACTAATGAAAAACTGTTTTTT.

This clonotype was counted many times. V is TRBV20-1 and J is TRBJ1-2, with TRBD1 as a possible D gene (5 bases). Germline V gene sequence: CDR1 DFQATT, CDR2 SNEGSKA (reference sequence). The CDR3 spans 13 residues. Trimming left V 0 bases short and J 8 bases short, with 13 bases between. CDR3 in amino acids: CSARDSGGWGYTF. CDR3 DNA sequence: TGCAGTGCTAGAGATTCGGGGGGGTGGGGCTACACCTTC.

The gene calls are TRBV5-6 and TRBJ2-3, with D possibly TRBD2 on 5 matching bases. Germline-derived CDR1 and CDR2 are SGHDT and YYEEEE. The V end lost 0 bases, the J end lost 3 bases, and 14 bases lay between the germline ends. CDR3 size: 16 residues. The CDR3 sequence is CASSLAGGLKTDTQYF. CDR3 sequence (DNA): TGTGCCAGCAGCTTGGCAGGCGGACTGAAGACAGATACGCAGTATTTT.

This clonotype showed up just a few times. The chain uses TRBV7-6 and TRBJ2-7; D gene uncertain. CDR1 and CDR2 from the germline V gene are SGHVS and FNYEAQ. Trimming took off 3 bases at V and 1 base at J, with 16 bases between the two ends. The CDR3 is made up of 16 amino acids. CDR3 amino acids: CASSFSQAWGSYEQYF. For the CDR3, the DNA is TGTGCCAGCAGCTTCTCGCAGGCGTGGGGATCCTACGAGCAGTACTTC.

This clonotype appeared a few times. V is TRBV27 and J is TRBJ2-5; 8 bases match TRBD1. J gave up 4 bases and V 5 bases, and 12 bases lay outside the gene matches. The germline CDR1 and CDR2 sequences are MNHEY and SMNVEV (reference sequence). This CDR3 has 16 amino acids. The chain's CDR3 is CASSPDRGVIAETQYF. The CDR3 bases are TGTGCCAGCAGTCCCGACAGGGGTGTAATAGCAGAGACCCAGTACTTC.

This clonotype has only a few counts. V usage is TRBV18 and J usage is TRBJ1-4, with D unclear. CDR3 length equals 14 residues. Trimming left V 3 bases short and J 0 bases short, with 5 bases between. Germline V CDR1 and CDR2: KGHSH, LQKENI. The CDR3, as DNA: TGTGCCAGCTCACCCCAGGCAACTAATGAAAAACTGTTTTTT. Protein: CASSPQATNEKLFF. The full variable domain, in which reference TRBV18 and TRBJ1-4 provide the parts outside the CDR3, is NAGVMQNPRHLVRRRGQEARLRCSPMKGHSHVYWYRQLPEEGLKFMVYLQKENIIDESGMPKERFSAEFPKEGPSILRIQQVVRGDSAAYFCASSPQATNEKLFFGSGTQLSVL.

On this clonotype: Since a much larger clone is just one base distant, this may be a read error. V gene TRBV28 combines with J gene TRBJ2-5; D is perhaps TRBD1 (6 bases). This CDR3 spans 17 amino acids. Germline V lookup: CDR1 MDHEN, CDR2 SYDVKM. As DNA, the CDR3 is TGTGCCAGCAGTCCACCTCGCTCGACAGGCACCCAAGAGGCCCAGTACTTC. Translated: CASSPPRSTGTQEAQYF. The whole variable domain, remainder taken from reference TRBV28 and TRBJ2-5, is DVKVTQSSRYLVKRTGEKVFLECVQDMDHENMFWYRQDPGLGLRLIYFSYDVKMKEKGDIPEGYSVSREKKERFSLILESASTNQTSMYLCASSPPRSTGTQEAQYFGPGTRLLVL.

The sample holds many counts of this clonotype. This sequence joins TRBV20-1 and TRBJ2-7, with a possible D match to TRBD2 (5 bases). V lost 6 bases and J 9 bases, leaving 15 bases between the germline ends. This CDR3 has 11 residues. Germline-derived CDR1 and CDR2 are DFQATT and SNEGSKA (reference sequence). For the CDR3, the DNA is TGCAGTGCAGAGGAGGAATTAATGCAGTACTTC. Translated, it gives CSAEEELMQYF.

This clonotype was counted between two and nine times. V and J are TRBV4-2 and TRBJ2-7; TRBD2 agrees at 9 bases. Germline V CDR1 and CDR2: LGHNA, YNFKEQ. This CDR3 contains 15 residues. Losses at the gene ends were 1 base for V and 0 bases for J; bases not matched to a gene: 1. The CDR3 loop is CASSQVREGSYEQYF. The CDR3 coding sequence is TGTGCCAGCAGCCAAGTGCGGGAGGGCTCCTACGAGCAGTACTTC.

The gene calls are TRBV28 and TRBJ2-1, with D maybe TRBD1 (6 bases). The CDR3 loop spans 18 amino acids. V lost 5 bases and J 0 bases, leaving 20 bases between the germline ends. Germline-derived CDR1 and CDR2 are MDHEN and SYDVKM. CDR3: CASSIMGAETSSYNEQFF. The CDR3 region has the DNA TGTGCCAGCAGTATTATGGGGGCCGAGACGAGCTCCTACAATGAGCAGTTCTTC.

There are a few counts of this clonotype. The chain links TRBV10-2 to TRBJ2-5, with no clear D. The length of the CDR3 is 12 residues. Per the germline V gene, CDR1 is WSHSY and CDR2 is SAAADI. V gave up 7 bases and J gave up 5 bases, with 11 bases separating them. The CDR3 DNA reads TGCGCCAGCAATATGGGTGTGGAGACCCAGTACTTC. It specifies CASNMGVETQYF.

This clonotype was picked up many times. The V gene is TRBV19, the J gene TRBJ1-1; no firm D call. The germline V gene encodes CDR1 LNHDA and CDR2 SQIVND (reference sequence). Trimming cost V 3 bases and J 2 bases, with 7 bases left between them. The CDR3 has 13 residues. The chain's CDR3 is CASSINPNTEAFF. CDR3 bases: TGTGCCAGTAGTATTAACCCCAACACTGAAGCTTTCTTT.

This sequence joins TRBV19 and TRBJ2-7; either TRBD1 or TRBD2 may fit D (7 bases each). Trimming took 5 bases from V and 4 from J, leaving 18 bases between them. Germline-derived CDR1 and CDR2 are LNHDA and SQIVND (reference sequence). This CDR3 has 15 residues. The CDR3 loop is CASSAGPGGVYEQYF. The CDR3 bases are TGTGCCAGTAGTGCAGGACCAGGGGGGGTGTACGAGCAGTACTTC.